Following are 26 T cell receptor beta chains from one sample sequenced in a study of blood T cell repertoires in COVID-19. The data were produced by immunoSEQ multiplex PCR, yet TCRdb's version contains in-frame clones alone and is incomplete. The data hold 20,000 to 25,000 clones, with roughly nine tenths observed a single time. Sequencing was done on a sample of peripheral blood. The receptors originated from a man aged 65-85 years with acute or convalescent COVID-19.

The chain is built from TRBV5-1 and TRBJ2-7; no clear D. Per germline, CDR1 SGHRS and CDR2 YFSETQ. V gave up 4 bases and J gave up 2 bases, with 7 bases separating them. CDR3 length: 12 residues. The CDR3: CASSNRAYEQYF. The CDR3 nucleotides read TGCGCCAGCAGCAACAGAGCCTACGAGCAGTACTTC.

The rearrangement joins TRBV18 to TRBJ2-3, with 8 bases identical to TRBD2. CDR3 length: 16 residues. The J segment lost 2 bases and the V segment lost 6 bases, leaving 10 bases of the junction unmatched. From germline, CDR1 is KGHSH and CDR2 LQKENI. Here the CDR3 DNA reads TGTGCCAGCTCGCCTGCACTAGCGGCCCTCACAGATACGCAGTATTTT. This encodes CASSPALAALTDTQYF.

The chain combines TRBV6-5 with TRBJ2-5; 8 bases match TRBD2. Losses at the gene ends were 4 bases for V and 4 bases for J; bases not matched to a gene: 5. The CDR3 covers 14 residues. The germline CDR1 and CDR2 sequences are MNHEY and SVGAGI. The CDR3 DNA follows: TGTGCCAGCAGTTCCCTCCTAGCGGGAGAGACCCAGTACTTC. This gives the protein CASSSLLAGETQYF.

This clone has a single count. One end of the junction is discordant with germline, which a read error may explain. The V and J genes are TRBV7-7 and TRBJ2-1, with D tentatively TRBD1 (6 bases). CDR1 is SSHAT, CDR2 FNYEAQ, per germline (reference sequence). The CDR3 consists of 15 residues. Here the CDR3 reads CASSPPGEGGNEQFF. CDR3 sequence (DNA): TGTGCTAGCAGCCCCCCCGGGGAAGGGGGTAATGAGCAGTTCTTC.

The CDR3 loop reads CASRTSGPTDTQYF. CDR3 in DNA: TGTGCCAGCAGAACTAGCGGCCCCACAGATACGCAGTATTTT. The chain employs TRBV6-5 and TRBJ2-3; 8 bases are a match to TRBD2. J gave up 2 bases and V 6 bases, and 4 bases lay outside the gene matches. Germline assignment: CDR1 MNHEY and CDR2 SVGAGI. The CDR3 is 14 residues long.

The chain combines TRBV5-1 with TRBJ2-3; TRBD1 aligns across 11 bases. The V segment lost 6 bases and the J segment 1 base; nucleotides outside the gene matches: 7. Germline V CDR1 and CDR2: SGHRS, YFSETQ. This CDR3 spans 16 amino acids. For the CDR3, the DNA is TGCGCCAGCACACCGGGACAGGGGGTCCGCACAGATACGCAGTATTTT. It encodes CASTPGQGVRTDTQYF.

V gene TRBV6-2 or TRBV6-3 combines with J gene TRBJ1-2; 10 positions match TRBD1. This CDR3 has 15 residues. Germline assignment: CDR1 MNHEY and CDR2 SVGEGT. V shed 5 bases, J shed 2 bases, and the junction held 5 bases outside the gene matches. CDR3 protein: CASSTTTGGNYGYTF. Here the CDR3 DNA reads TGTGCCAGCAGTACGACGACAGGGGGCAACTATGGCTACACCTTC.

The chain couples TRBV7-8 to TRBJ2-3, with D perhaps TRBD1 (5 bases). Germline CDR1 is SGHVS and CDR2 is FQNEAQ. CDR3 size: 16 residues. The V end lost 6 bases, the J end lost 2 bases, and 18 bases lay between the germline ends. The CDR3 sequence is CASSSPPGRYTDTQYF. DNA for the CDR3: TGTGCCAGCAGTTCTCCCCCAGGGCGGTACACAGATACGCAGTATTTT.

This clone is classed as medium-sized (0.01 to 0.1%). The CDR3 sequence: CASSEDHSNKETQYF. The CDR3 DNA reads as TGTGCCAGCAGTGAAGACCATAGCAATAAAGAGACCCAGTACTTC. This chain links TRBV2 with TRBJ2-5; no clear D. V was shortened by 1 base and J by 3 bases, with 12 bases between the two germline ends. Germline CDR1 reads SNHLY; CDR2 reads FYNNEI. This CDR3 is built from 15 residues.

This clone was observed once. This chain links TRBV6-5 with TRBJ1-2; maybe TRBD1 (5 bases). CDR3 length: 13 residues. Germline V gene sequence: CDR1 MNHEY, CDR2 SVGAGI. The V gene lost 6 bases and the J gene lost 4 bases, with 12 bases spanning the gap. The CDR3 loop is CASRDGQLYGYTF. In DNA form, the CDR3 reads TGTGCCAGCAGGGACGGACAACTCTATGGCTACACCTTC.

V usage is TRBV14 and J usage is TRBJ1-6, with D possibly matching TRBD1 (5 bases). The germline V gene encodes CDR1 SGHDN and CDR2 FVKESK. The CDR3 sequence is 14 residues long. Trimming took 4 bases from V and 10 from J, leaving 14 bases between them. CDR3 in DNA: TGTGCCAGCAGCCGAACAGGTTTGAACTCACCCCTCCACTTT. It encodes CASSRTGLNSPLHF. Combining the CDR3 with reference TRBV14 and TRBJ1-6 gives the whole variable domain EAGVTQFPSHSVIEKGQTVTLRCDPISGHDNLYWYRRVMGKEIKFLLHFVKESKQDESGMPNNRFLAERTGGTYSTLKVQPAELEDSGVYFCASSRTGLNSPLHFGNGTRLTVT.

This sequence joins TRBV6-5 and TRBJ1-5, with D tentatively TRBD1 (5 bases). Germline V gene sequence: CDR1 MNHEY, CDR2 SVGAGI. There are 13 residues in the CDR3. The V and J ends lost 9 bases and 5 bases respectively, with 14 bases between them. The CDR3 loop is CASGGGTDQPQHF. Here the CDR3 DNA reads TGTGCCAGTGGTGGGGGGACCGATCAGCCCCAGCATTTT.

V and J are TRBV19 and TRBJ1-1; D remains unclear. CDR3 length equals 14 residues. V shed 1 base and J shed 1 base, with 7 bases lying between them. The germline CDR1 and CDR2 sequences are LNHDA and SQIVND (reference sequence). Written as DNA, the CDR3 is TGTGCCAGTAGTATAGGCGGTTGGAACACTGAAGCTTTCTTT. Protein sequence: CASSIGGWNTEAFF. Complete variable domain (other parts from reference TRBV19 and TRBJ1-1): DGGITQSPKYLFRKEGQNVTLSCEQNLNHDAMYWYRQDPGQGLRLIYYSQIVNDFQKGDIAEGYSVSREKKESFPLTVTSAQKNPTAFYLCASSIGGWNTEAFFGQGTRLTVV.

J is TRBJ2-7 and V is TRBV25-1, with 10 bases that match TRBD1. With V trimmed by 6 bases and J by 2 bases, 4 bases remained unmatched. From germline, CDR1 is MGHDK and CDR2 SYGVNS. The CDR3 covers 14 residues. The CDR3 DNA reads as TGTGCCAGCAGGGGGACAGGGGACACCTACGAGCAGTACTTC. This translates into CASRGTGDTYEQYF.

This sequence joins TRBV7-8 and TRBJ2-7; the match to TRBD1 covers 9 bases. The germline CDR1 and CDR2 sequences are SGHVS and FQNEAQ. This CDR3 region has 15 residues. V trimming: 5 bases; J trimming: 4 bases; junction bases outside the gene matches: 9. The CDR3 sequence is CASSPVEGTGYEQYF. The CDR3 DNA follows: TGTGCCAGCAGCCCCGTAGAGGGGACAGGGTACGAGCAGTACTTC.

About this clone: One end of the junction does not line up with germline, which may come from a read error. CDR3 sequence reads: CASSLSQGTLTQYF. The CDR3 DNA reads as TGTGCTAGCAGCTTATCACAGGGGACACTCACCCAGTACTTC. The rearrangement uses TRBV7-7 and TRBJ2-5, with 7 positions matching TRBD1. Germline-derived CDR1 and CDR2 are SSHAT and FNYEAQ (reference sequence). The CDR3 sequence is 14 residues long.

As DNA, the CDR3 is TGTGCCAGTAATGGAATGGGGCTGAATGAAAAACTGTTTTTT. Its translation: CASNGMGLNEKLFF. The chain recombines TRBV19 with TRBJ1-4; D is possibly TRBD1 (5 bases). Trimming shortened V by 7 bases and J by 5 bases, and 14 bases separated the two germline ends. CDR3 length: 14 amino acids. Germline V gives CDR1 LNHDA, CDR2 SQIVND (reference sequence).

Here the CDR3 reads CASSLVRQAKKDGYTF. The CDR3 region has the DNA TGTGCCAGCAGCTTAGTTAGGCAGGCGAAGAAGGATGGCTACACCTTC. This chain joins TRBV7-2 and TRBJ1-2; D is unresolved. This CDR3 comprises 16 residues. CDR1 SGHTA and CDR2 FQGNSA come from the germline V gene. Trimming took off 1 base at V and 6 bases at J, with 18 bases between the two ends.

The CDR3 nucleotides read TGTGCCAGCACTGGGGACAGAGCTAACTATGGCTACACCTTC. Translation: CASTGDRANYGYTF. The V and J genes are TRBV6-5 and TRBJ1-2, with 7 nucleotides matching TRBD1. The CDR3 runs to 14 residues. The V gene's germline CDR1 is MNHEY and CDR2 SVGAGI. The ends lost 7 bases at V and 0 bases at J; junction bases unmatched: 5.

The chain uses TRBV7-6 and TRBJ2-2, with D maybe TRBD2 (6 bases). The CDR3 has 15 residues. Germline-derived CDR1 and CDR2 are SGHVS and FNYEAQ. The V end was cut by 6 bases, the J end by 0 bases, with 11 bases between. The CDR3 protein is CASSLASTNTGELFF. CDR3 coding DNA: TGTGCCAGCAGTCTAGCGTCCACGAACACCGGGGAGCTGTTTTTT. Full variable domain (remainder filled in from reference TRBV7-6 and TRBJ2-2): GAGVSQSPRYKVTKRGQDVALRCDPISGHVSLYWYRQALGQGPEFLTYFNYEAQQDKSGLPNDRFSAERPEGSISTLTIQRTEQRDSAMYRCASSLASTNTGELFFGEGSRLTVL.

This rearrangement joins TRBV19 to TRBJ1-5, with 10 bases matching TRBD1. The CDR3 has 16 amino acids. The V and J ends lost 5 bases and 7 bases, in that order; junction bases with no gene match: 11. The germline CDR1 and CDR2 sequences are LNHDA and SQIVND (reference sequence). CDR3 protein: CASSPDRGRREQPQHF. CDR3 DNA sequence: TGTGCCAGTAGTCCCGACAGGGGGCGTCGGGAGCAGCCCCAGCATTTT.

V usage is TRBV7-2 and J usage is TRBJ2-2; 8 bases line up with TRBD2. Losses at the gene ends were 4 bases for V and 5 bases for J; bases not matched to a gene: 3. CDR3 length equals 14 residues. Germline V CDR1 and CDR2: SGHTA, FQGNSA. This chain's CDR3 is CASSSVAGTGELFF. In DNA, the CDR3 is TGTGCCAGCAGCTCCGTAGCGGGAACCGGGGAGCTGTTTTTT.

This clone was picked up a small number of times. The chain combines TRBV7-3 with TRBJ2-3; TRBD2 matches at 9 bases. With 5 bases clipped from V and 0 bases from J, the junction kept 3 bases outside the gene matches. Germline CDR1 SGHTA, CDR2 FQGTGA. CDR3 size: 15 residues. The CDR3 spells CASSRSGGSTDTQYF. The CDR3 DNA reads TGTGCCAGCAGCCGTAGCGGGGGAAGCACAGATACGCAGTATTTT.

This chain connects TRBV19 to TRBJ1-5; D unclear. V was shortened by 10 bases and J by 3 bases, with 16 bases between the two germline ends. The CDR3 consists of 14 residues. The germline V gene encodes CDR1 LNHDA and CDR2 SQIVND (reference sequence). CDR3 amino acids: CATNPIVVNQPQHF. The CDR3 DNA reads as TGTGCCACCAACCCCATCGTAGTCAATCAGCCCCAGCATTTT.

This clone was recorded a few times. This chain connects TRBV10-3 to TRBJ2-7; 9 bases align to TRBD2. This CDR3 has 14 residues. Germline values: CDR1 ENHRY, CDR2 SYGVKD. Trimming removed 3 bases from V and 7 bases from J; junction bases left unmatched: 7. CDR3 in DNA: TGTGCCATCAGTGACCGAAGCGGGGGGACGGAGCAGTACTTC. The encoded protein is CAISDRSGGTEQYF.

The CDR3 loop reads CASSYSYEQYF. In DNA form, the CDR3 reads TGTGCCAGCAGCTATAGTTACGAGCAGTACTTC. The chain has TRBV11-2 and TRBJ2-7; no reliable D call. Germline CDR1 reads SGHAT; CDR2 reads FQNNGV. This CDR3 has 11 amino acids. The V end was cut by 4 bases, the J end by 4 bases, with 5 bases between. Full variable domain (outside the CDR3, taken from reference TRBV11-2 and TRBJ2-7): EAGVAQSPRYKIIEKRQSVAFWCNPISGHATLYWYQQILGQGPKLLIQFQNNGVVDDSQLPKDRFSAERLKGVDSTLKIQPAKLEDSAVYLCASSYSYEQYFGPGTRLTVT.